This T cell receptor (beta chain) was recorded in a study of graft-versus-host responses after intestinal transplantation. Study at large: Each recipient received a multivisceral, liver-intestinal, or isolated intestinal graft.

In germline, CDR1 is MDHEN, CDR2 SYDVKM. The CDR3 runs to 17 residues. Germline trimming cut 2 bases from V and 3 bases from J; bases unmatched to any gene: 8. Repertoires were generated with immunoSEQ multiplex PCR, while TCRdb's copy carries only in-frame clones and drops some. The profile shows around 97,000 clones, roughly nine tenths of them singletons. Findings of the study overall: Analysis identified GvH clones in recipient marrow, with some appearing first in ileum or blood.

Regarding this clone: The antigen remains unidentified.

The chain employs TRBV28 and TRBJ2-2; 8 bases align to TRBD1. This sequence was found in a human donor who was the organ donor for an intestinal transplant. Sequenced material: unstimulated CD4+ T cells sorted from spleen or lymph node cells, taken before transplant. The CDR3 DNA is TGTGCCAGCAGTTTAATTCCCGGACAGGGTGACACCGGGGAGCTGTTTTTT. Its protein is CASSLIPGQGDTGELFF. Using reference TRBV28 and TRBJ2-2 for the parts outside the CDR3, the full variable domain is DVKVTQSSRYLVKRTGEKVFLECVQDMDHENMFWYRQDPGLGLRLIYFSYDVKMKEKGDIPEGYSVSREKKERFSLILESASTNQTSMYLCASSLIPGQGDTGELFFGEGSRLTVL.